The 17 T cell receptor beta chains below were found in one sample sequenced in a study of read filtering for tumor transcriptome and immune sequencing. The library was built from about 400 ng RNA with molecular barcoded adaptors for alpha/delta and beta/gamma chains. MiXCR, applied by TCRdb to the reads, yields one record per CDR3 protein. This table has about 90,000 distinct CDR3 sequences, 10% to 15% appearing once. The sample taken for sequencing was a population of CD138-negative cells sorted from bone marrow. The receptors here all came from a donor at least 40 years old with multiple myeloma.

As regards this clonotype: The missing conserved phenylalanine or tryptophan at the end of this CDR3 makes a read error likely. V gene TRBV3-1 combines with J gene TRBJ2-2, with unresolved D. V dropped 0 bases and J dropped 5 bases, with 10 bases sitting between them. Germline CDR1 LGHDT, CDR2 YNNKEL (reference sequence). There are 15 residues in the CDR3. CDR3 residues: CASSQDQLSTGELFL. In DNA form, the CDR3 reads TGTGCCAGCAGCCAAGACCAATTGAGTACCGGGGAGCTGTTTCTT.

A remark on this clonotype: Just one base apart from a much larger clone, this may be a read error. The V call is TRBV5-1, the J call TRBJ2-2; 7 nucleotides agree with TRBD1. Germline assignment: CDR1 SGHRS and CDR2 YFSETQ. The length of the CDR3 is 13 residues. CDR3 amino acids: CARSFGQAGELFF. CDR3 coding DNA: TGCGCCAGGAGCTTCGGACAGGCCGGGGAGCTGTTTTTT.

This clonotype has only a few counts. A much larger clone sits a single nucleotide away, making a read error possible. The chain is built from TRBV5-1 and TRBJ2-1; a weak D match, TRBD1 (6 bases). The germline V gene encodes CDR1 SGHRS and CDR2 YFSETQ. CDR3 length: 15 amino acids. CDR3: CAGSPGAGDYNEQFF. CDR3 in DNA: TGCGCCGGCAGCCCCGGGGCAGGGGACTACAATGAGCAGTTCTTC.

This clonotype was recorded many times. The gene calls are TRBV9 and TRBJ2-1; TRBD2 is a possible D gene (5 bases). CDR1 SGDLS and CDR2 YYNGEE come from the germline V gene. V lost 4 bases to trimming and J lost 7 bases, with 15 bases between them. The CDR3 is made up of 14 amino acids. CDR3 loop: CASSTLASRNEQFF. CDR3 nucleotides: TGTGCCAGCAGCACCCTGGCTAGCAGGAATGAGCAGTTCTTC. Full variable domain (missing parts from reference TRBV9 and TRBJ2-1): DSGVTQTPKHLITATGQRVTLRCSPRSGDLSVYWYQQSLDQGLQFLIQYYNGEERAKGNILERFSAQQFPDLHSELNLSSLELGDSALYFCASSTLASRNEQFFGPGTRLTVL.

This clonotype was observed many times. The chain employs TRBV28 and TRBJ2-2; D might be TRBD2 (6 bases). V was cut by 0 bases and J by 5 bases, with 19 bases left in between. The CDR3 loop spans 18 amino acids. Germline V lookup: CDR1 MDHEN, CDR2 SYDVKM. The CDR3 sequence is CASSLWSFGRRWTGELFF. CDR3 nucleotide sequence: TGTGCCAGCAGTTTATGGTCGTTCGGGAGAAGGTGGACCGGGGAGCTGTTTTTT.

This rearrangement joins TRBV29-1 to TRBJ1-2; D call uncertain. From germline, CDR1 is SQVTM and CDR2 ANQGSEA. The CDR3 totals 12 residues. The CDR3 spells CSEWEANYGYTF. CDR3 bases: TGCAGTGAATGGGAGGCTAACTATGGCTACACCTTC.

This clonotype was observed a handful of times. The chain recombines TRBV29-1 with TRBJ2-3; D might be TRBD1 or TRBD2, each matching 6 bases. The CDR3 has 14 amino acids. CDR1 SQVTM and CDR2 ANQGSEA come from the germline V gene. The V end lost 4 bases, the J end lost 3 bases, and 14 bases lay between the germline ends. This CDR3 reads CSVGTRRGTDTQYF. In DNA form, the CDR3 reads TGCAGCGTTGGGACCCGGAGGGGGACAGATACGCAGTATTTT.

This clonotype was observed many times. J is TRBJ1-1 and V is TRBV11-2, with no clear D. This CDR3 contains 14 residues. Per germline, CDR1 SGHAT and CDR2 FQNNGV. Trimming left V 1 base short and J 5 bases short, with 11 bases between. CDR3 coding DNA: TGTGCCAGCAGCTTAGTCACAGCTTGGACTGAAGCTTTCTTT. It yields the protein CASSLVTAWTEAFF.

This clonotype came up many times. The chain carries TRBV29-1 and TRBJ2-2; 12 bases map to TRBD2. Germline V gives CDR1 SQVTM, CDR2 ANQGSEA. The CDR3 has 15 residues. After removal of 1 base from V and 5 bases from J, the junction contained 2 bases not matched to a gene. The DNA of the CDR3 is TGCAGCGTTGAAGGTGGGACTAGCGGGACCGGGGAGCTGTTTTTT. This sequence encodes CSVEGGTSGTGELFF.

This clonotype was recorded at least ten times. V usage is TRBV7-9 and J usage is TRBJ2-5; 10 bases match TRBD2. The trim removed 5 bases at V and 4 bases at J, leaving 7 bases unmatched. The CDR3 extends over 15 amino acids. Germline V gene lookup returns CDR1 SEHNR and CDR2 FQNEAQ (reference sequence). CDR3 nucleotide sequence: TGTGCCAGCAGCCAGGGGATAGCGGGAGGAGAGACCCAGTACTTC. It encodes CASSQGIAGGETQYF. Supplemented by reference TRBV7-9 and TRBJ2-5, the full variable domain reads DTGVSQNPRHKITKRGQNVTFRCDPISEHNRLYWYRQTLGQGPEFLTYFQNEAQLEKSRLLSDRFSAERPKGSFSTLEIQRTEQGDSAMYLCASSQGIAGGETQYFGPGTRLLVL.

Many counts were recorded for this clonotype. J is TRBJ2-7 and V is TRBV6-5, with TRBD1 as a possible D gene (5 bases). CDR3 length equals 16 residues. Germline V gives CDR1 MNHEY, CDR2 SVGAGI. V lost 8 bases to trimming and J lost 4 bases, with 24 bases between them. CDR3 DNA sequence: TGTGCCAGCCGTCGTTTTTGGCAGGGAAGTGCTTACGAGCAGTACTTC. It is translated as CASRRFWQGSAYEQYF.

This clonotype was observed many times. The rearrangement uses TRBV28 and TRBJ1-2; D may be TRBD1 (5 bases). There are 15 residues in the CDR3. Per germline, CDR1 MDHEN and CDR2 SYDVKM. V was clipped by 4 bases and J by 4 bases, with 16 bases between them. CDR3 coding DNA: TGTGCCAGCAGTTCTACAGACGGGGCCGGCTATGGCTACACCTTC. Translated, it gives CASSSTDGAGYGYTF.

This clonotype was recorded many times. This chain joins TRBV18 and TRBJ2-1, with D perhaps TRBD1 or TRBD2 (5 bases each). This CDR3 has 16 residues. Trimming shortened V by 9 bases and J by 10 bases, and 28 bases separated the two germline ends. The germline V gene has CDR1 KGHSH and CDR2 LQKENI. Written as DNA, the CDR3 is TGTGCCAGTTCGCAAAGCTGGGACCCAAAAGTAGGGGAGCAGTTCTTC. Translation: CASSQSWDPKVGEQFF.

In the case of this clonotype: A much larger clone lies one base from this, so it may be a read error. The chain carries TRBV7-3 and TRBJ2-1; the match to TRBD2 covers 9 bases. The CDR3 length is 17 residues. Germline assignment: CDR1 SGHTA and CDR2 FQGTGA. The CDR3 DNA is TGTGCCAGCAGCCTCGGGCCGCGGGAGGGCCCTGGGAATGGGCAGTTCTTC. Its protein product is CASSLGPREGPGNGQFF. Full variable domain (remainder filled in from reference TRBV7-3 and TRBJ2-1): GAGVSQTPSNKVTEKGKYVELRCDPISGHTALYWYRQSLGQGPEFLIYFQGTGAADDSGLPNDRFFAVRPEGSVSTLKIQRTERGDSAVYLCASSLGPREGPGNGQFFGPGTRLTVL.

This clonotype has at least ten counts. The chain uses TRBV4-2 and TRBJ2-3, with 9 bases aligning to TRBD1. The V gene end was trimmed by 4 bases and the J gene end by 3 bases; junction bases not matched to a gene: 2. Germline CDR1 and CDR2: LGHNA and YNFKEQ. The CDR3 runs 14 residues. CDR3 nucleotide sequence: TGTGCCAGCAGCCCGACAGGGGGAACAGATACGCAGTATTTT. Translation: CASSPTGGTDTQYF.

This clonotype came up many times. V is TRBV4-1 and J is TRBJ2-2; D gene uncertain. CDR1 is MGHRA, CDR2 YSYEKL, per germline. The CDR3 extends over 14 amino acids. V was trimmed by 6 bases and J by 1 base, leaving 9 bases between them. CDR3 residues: CASSTARNTGELFF. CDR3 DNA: TGCGCCAGCAGTACAGCAAGGAACACCGGGGAGCTGTTTTTT.

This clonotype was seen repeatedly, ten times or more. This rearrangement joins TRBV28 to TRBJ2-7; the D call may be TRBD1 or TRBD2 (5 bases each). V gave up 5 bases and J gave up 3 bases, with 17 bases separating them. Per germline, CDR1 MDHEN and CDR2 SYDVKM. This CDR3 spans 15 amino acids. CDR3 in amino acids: CASSPATGQDYEQYF. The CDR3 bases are TGTGCCAGCAGTCCCGCTACGGGGCAGGACTACGAGCAGTACTTC.